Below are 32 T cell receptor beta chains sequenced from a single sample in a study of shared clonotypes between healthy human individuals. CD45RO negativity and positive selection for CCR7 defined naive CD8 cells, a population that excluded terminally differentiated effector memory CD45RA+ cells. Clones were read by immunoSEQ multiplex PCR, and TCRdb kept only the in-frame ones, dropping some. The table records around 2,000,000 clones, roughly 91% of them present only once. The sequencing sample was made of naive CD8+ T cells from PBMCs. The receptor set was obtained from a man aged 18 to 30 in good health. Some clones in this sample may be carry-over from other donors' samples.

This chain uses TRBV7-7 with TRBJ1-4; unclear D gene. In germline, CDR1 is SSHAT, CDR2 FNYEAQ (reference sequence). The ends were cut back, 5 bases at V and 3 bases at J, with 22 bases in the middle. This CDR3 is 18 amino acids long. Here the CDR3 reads CASSPSSGQAAANEKLFF. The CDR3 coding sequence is TGTGCCAGCAGCCCTAGCTCCGGGCAGGCGGCGGCTAATGAAAAACTGTTTTTT.

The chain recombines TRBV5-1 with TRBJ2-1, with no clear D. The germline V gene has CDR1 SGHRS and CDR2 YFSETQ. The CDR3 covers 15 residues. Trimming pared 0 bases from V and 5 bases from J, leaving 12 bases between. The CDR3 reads CASSLVSTFDNEQFF. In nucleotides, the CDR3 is TGCGCCAGCAGCTTGGTCTCGACATTCGACAATGAGCAGTTCTTC.

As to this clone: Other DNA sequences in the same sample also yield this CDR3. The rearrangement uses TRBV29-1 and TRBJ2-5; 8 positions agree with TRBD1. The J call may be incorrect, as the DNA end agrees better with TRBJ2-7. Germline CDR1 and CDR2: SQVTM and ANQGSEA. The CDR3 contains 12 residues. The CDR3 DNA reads TGCAGCGTTGCTGGGACAGGCTACGAGCAGTACTTC. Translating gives CSVAGTGYEQYF.

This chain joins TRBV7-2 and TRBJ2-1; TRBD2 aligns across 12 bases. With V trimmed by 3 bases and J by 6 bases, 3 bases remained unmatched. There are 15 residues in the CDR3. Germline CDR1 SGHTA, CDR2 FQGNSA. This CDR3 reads CASSFGTSGFNEQFF. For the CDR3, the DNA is TGTGCCAGCAGCTTCGGGACTAGCGGGTTCAATGAGCAGTTCTTC.

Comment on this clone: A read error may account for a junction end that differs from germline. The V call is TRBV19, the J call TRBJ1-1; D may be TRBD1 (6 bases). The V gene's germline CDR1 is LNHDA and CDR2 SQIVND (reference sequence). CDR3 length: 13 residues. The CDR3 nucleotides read TGTGCCAGTAGTCGGACAGTGAAAACTGAAGCTTTCTTT. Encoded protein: CASSRTVKTEAFF.

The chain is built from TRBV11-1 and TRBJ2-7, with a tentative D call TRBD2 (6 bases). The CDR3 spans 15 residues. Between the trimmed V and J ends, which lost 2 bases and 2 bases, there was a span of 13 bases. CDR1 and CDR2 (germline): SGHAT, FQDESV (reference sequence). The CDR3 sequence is CASSLRRGSPYEQYF. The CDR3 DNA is TGTGCCAGCAGCTTAAGGCGGGGATCCCCCTACGAGCAGTACTTC.

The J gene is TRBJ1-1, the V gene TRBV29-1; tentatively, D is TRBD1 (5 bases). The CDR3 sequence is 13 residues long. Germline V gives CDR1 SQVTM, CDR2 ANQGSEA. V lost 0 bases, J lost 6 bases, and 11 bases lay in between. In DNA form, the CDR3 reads TGCAGCGTTGAAGACCTGGGACTGTCTGAAGCTTTCTTT. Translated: CSVEDLGLSEAFF.

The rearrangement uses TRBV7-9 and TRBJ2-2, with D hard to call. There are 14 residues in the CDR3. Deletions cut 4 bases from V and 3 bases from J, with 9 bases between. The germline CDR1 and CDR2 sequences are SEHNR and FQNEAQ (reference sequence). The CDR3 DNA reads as TGTGCCAGCAGCTCAGGAGCCGACACCGGGGAGCTGTTTTTT. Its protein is CASSSGADTGELFF. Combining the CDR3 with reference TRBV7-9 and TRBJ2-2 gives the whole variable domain DTGVSQNPRHKITKRGQNVTFRCDPISEHNRLYWYRQTLGQGPEFLTYFQNEAQLEKSRLLSDRFSAERPKGSFSTLEIQRTEQGDSAMYLCASSSGADTGELFFGEGSRLTVL.

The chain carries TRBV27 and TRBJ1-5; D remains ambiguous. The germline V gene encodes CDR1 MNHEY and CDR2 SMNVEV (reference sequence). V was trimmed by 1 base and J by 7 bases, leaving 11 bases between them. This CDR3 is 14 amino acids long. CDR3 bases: TGTGCCAGCAGTTTATTTCGGGGAGGCCAGCCCCAGCATTTT. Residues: CASSLFRGGQPQHF.

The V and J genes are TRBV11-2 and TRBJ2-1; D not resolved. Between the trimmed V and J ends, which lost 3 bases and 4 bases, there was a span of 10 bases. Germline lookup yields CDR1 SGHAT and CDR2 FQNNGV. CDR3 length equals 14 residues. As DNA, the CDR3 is TGTGCCAGCAGCTTGGCGTCAGGATACAATGAGCAGTTCTTC. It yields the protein CASSLASGYNEQFF.

The CDR3 DNA follows: TGTGCCAGCAGCCCGCCCTGGCAGGGGTATGGCTACACCTTC. It codes for CASSPPWQGYGYTF. The V gene is TRBV7-9, the J gene TRBJ1-2; TRBD1 might be the D (6 bases). CDR1 and CDR2 (germline): SEHNR, FQNEAQ (reference sequence). V was clipped by 5 bases and J by 5 bases, with 15 bases between them. The CDR3 extends over 14 amino acids.

The CDR3 loop is CASSDRDTEAFF. CDR3 DNA: TGTGCCAGCAGTGACAGGGACACTGAAGCTTTCTTT. J is TRBJ1-1 and V is TRBV6-1; tentatively, D is TRBD1 (5 bases). Germline assignment: CDR1 MNHNS and CDR2 SASEGT. V was shortened by 3 bases and J by 3 bases, with 5 bases between the two germline ends. The length of the CDR3 is 12 residues.

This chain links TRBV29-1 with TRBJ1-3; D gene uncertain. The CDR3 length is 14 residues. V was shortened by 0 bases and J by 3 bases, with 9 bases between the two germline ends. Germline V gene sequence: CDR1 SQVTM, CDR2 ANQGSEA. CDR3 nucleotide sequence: TGCAGCGTTGAAGACTGGACTGATGGAAACACCATATATTTT. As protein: CSVEDWTDGNTIYF.

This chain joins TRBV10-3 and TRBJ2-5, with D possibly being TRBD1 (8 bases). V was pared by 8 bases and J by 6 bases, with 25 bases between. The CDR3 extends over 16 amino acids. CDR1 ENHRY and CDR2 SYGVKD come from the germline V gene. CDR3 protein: CAIRRGGVDRAKTQYF. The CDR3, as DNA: TGTGCCATCCGAAGGGGGGGGGTGGACAGGGCAAAGACCCAGTACTTC.

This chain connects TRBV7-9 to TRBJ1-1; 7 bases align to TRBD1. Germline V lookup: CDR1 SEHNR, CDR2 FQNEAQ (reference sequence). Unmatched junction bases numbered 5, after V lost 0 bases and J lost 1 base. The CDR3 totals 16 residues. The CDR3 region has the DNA TGTGCCAGCAGCTTAGCTGGACAGGCGGGGAACACTGAAGCTTTCTTT. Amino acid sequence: CASSLAGQAGNTEAFF.

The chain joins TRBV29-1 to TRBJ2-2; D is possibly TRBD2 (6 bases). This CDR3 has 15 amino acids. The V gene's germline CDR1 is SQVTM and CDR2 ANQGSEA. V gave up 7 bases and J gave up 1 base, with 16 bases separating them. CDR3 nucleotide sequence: TGCAGCGCCCGAAGATGGCGGGAGAACACCGGGGAGCTGTTTTTT. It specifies CSARRWRENTGELFF.

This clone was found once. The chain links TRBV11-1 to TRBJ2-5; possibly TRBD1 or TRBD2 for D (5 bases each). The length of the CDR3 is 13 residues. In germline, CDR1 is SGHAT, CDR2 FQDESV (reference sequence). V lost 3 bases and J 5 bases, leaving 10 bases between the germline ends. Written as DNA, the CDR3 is TGTGCCAGCAGCTTCTCGGGGCGGGAGACCCAGTACTTC. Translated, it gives CASSFSGRETQYF.

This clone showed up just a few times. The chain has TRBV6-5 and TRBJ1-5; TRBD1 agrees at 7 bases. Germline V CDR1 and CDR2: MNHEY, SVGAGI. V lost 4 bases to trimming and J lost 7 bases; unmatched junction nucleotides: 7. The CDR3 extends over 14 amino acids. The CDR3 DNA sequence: TGTGCCAGCAGTTCCCTGACAGGGCGCCAGCCCCAGCATTTT. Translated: CASSSLTGRQPQHF.

The CDR3, as DNA: TGCGCCAGCAGCCAGTCAGACAGGGGGCTTCAGCCCCAGCATTTT. Translation gives CASSQSDRGLQPQHF. This chain links TRBV4-1 with TRBJ1-5, with 10 bases aligning to TRBD1. CDR1 is MGHRA and CDR2 is YSYEKL in the germline V gene. This CDR3 has 15 residues. V shed 3 bases, J shed 6 bases, and the junction held 5 bases outside the gene matches.

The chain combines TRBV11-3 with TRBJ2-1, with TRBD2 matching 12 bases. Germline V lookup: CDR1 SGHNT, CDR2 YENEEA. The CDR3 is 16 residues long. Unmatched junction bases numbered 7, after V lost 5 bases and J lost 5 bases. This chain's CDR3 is CASSLRTSGTHNEQFF. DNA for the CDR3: TGTGCCAGCAGCCTCCGGACTAGCGGGACCCACAATGAGCAGTTCTTC.

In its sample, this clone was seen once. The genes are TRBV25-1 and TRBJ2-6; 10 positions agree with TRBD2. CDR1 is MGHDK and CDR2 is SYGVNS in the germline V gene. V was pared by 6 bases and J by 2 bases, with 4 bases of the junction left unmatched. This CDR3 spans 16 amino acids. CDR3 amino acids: CASSLAGGPGANVLTF. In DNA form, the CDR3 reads TGTGCCAGCAGCTTAGCGGGAGGCCCTGGGGCCAACGTCCTGACTTTC.

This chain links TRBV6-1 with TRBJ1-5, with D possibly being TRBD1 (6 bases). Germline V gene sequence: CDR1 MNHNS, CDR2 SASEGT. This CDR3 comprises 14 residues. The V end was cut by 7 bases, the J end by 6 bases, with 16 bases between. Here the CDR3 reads CASTPRGASQPQHF. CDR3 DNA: TGTGCCAGCACTCCACGGGGGGCAAGTCAGCCCCAGCATTTT.

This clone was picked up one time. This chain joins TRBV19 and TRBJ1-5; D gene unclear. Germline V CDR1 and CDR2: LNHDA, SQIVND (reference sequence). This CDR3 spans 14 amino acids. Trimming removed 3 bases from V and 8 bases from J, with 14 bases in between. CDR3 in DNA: TGTGCCAGTAGTATCGTTCGGAGTTATGAGCCCCAGCATTTT. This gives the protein CASSIVRSYEPQHF.

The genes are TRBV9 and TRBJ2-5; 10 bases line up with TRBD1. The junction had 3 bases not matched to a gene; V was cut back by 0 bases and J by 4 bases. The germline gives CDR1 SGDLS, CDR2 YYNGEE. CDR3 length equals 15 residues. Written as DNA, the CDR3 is TGTGCCAGCAGCGTAGGGACAGGGGGAAGAGAGACCCAGTACTTC. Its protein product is CASSVGTGGRETQYF.

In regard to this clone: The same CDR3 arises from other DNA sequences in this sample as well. The CDR3 DNA follows: TGTGCCAGCAGTTTCTTGGCGGGAGGGGTCAATGAGCAGTTCTTC. It is translated as CASSFLAGGVNEQFF. The chain uses TRBV28 and TRBJ2-1; 9 nucleotides match TRBD2. Germline-derived CDR1 and CDR2 are MDHEN and SYDVKM. This CDR3 is built from 15 residues. J lost 6 bases, V lost 3 bases, and 6 bases had no gene match.

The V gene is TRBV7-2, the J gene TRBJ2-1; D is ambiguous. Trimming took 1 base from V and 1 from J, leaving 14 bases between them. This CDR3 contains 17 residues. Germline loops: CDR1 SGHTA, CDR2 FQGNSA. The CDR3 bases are TGTGCCAGCAGCTTAGATAATATGGGGATATCCTACAATGAGCAGTTCTTC. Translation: CASSLDNMGISYNEQFF.

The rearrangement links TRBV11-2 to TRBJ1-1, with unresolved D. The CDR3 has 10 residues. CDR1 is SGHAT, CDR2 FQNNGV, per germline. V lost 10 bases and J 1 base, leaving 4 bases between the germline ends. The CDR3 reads CATRNTEAFF. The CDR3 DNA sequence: TGTGCCACAAGGAACACTGAAGCTTTCTTT.

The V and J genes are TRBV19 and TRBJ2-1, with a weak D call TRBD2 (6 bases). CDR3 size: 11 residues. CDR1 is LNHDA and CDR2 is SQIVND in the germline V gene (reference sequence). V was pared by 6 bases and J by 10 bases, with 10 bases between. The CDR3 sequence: CASRAGREQFF. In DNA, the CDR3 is TGTGCCAGTAGGGCGGGACGGGAGCAGTTCTTC.

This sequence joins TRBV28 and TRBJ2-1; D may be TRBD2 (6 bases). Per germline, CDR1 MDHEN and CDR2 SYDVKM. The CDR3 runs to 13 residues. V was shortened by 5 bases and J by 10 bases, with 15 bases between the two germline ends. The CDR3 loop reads CASSAVDRGEQFF. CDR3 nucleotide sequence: TGTGCCAGCAGTGCAGTCGACCGGGGGGAGCAGTTCTTC. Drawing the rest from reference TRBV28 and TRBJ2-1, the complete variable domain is DVKVTQSSRYLVKRTGEKVFLECVQDMDHENMFWYRQDPGLGLRLIYFSYDVKMKEKGDIPEGYSVSREKKERFSLILESASTNQTSMYLCASSAVDRGEQFFGPGTRLTVL.

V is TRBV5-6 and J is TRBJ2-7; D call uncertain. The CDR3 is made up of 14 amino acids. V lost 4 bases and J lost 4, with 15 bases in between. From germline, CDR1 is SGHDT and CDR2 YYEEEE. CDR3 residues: CASSVGSSQYEQYF. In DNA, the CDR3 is TGTGCCAGCAGCGTCGGTTCGAGCCAGTACGAGCAGTACTTC. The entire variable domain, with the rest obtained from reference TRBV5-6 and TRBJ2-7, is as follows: DAGVTQSPTHLIKTRGQQVTLRCSPKSGHDTVSWYQQALGQGPQFIFQYYEEEERQRGNFPDRFSGHQFPNYSSELNVNALLLGDSALYLCASSVGSSQYEQYFGPGTRLTVT.

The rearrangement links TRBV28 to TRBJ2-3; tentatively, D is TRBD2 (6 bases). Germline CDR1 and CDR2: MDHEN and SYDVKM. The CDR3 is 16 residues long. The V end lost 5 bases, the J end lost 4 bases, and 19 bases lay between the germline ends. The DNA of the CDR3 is TGTGCCAGCAGTAGGCCCGGGACCCGGGAGTCAGATACGCAGTATTTT. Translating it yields CASSRPGTRESDTQYF.

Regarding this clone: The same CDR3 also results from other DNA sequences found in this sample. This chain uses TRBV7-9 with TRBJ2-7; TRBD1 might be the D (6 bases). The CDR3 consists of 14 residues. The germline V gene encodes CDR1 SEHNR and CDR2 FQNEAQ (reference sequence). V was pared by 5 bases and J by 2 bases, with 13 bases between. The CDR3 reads CASSARDTPYEQYF. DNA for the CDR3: TGTGCCAGCAGCGCACGGGACACTCCCTACGAGCAGTACTTC.